Presented here are 7 T cell receptor beta chains from one specimen sequenced in a study of blood T cells in healthy people across ages. A J-beta primer mix and a sample-barcoded 5' primer were used in a second PCR of about 6 to 12 cycles. From the 5' RACE reads, TCRdb called clonotypes with MiXCR, one entry per CDR3 protein. This sample has around 520,000 distinct CDR3 sequences, with about 27% found just once. The same sample was also studied in work on T cells of mothers and their children.

The sample comprised blood. The receptors stem from a boy aged 2 to 9 in good health.

The chain employs TRBV6-5 and TRBJ1-1; weak D call: TRBD1 (6 bases). This CDR3 spans 16 amino acids. The V end lost 4 bases, the J end lost 3 bases, and 18 bases lay between the germline ends. Germline V gene data show CDR1 as MNHEY and CDR2 as SVGAGI. The CDR3 DNA reads as TGTGCCAGCAGTTCAAACAGGGCGTTGGGTTACACTGAAGCTTTCTTT. This sequence encodes CASSSNRALGYTEAFF.

The chain links TRBV29-1 to TRBJ2-1; TRBD1 is a possible D gene (6 bases). Matching the DNA end better, TRBJ2-7 makes the J call doubtful. The CDR3 contains 13 residues. The V gene's germline CDR1 is SQVTM and CDR2 ANQGSEA. The CDR3 region is CSVEARGDYEQYF. In DNA, the CDR3 is TGCAGCGTTGAAGCCAGGGGAGACTACGAGCAGTACTTC.

On this clonotype: This may be a read error: a much more frequent sequence differs by one nucleotide. The rearrangement joins TRBV20-1 to TRBJ1-4, with D perhaps TRBD1 (5 bases). The length of the CDR3 is 13 residues. CDR1 is DFQATT, CDR2 SNEGSKA, per germline (reference sequence). The CDR3 sequence is CSASDSVNVKLFF. DNA of the CDR3: TGCAGTGCCTCCGACAGTGTTAATGTAAAACTGTTTTTT.

V is TRBV28 and J is TRBJ2-1; 12 bases are a match to TRBD2. This CDR3 spans 18 amino acids. Germline lookup yields CDR1 MDHEN and CDR2 SYDVKM. The J segment lost 6 bases and the V segment lost 3 bases, leaving 12 bases of the junction unmatched. The CDR3 loop reads CASSFTTSGRIDANEQFF. CDR3 coding DNA: TGTGCCAGCAGTTTTACGACTAGCGGGAGAATTGATGCCAATGAGCAGTTCTTC.

This sequence joins TRBV12-3 or TRBV12-4 and TRBJ1-2, with 10 bases fitting TRBD1. This CDR3 has 15 residues. J lost 4 bases, V lost 1 base, and 3 bases had no gene match. Written as DNA, the CDR3 is TGTGCCAGCAGTTTAGGACAGGGGGCCGGCTATGGCTACACCTTC. It is translated as CASSLGQGAGYGYTF.

This clonotype was found many times. This chain connects TRBV6-5 to TRBJ1-1; 9 positions match TRBD1. CDR3 length: 11 residues. The V segment lost 5 bases and the J segment 11 bases; nucleotides outside the gene matches: 3. Germline V gene sequence: CDR1 MNHEY, CDR2 SVGAGI. The CDR3 DNA reads as TGTGCCAGCAGTACCGGGACAGGGGCTTTCTTT. This sequence encodes CASSTGTGAFF.

The sample holds a few counts of this clonotype. The rearrangement uses TRBV7-8 and TRBJ1-1; 8 nucleotides align to TRBD1. Trimming at V came to 2 bases and at J to 0 bases, leaving 8 bases not matched to a gene. Germline lookup yields CDR1 SGHVS and CDR2 FQNEAQ. The CDR3 is 17 residues long. This chain's CDR3 is CASSLRGQVPLNTEAFF. The CDR3 region has the DNA TGTGCCAGCAGCTTAAGGGGACAGGTACCTTTGAACACTGAAGCTTTCTTT. Together with reference TRBV7-8 and TRBJ1-1, the CDR3 gives the full variable domain: GAGVSQSPRYKVAKRGQDVALRCDPISGHVSLFWYQQALGQGPEFLTYFQNEAQLDKSGLPSDRFFAERPEGSVSTLKIQRTQQEDSAVYLCASSLRGQVPLNTEAFFGQGTRLTVV.